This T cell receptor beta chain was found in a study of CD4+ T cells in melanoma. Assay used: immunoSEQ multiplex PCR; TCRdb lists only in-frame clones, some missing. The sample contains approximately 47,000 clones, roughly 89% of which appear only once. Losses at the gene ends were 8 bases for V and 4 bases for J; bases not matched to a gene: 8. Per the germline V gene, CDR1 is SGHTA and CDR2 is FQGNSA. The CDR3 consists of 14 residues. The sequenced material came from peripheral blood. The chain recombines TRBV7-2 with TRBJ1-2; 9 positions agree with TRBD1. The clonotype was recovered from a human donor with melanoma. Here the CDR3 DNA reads TGTGCCAGCCTACTGGGACAGGGAACCTATGGCTACACCTTC. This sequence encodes CASLLGQGTYGYTF.